These 21 T cell receptor beta chains originate from one sample sequenced in a study of T-cell memory formation after mild COVID-19. From the 5' RACE reads, TCRdb called clonotypes with MiXCR, one entry per CDR3 protein. The sample includes approximately 170,000 distinct CDR3 sequences, over 10% seen only once; the top ten take roughly 3.3%. Sequenced sample: PBMCs or a T cell subset sorted from them (not recorded which). These receptors all come from a man between 18 and 35 years old who had mild COVID-19 (a few samples of this study predate the infection). Cell type and time point are not known.

This clonotype came up a few times. The chain has TRBV7-2 and TRBJ2-7; D ambiguous. Looked up from germline, CDR1 is SGHTA and CDR2 is FQGNSA. V lost 1 base, J lost 5 bases, and 9 bases lay in between. This CDR3 comprises 13 residues. The CDR3 sequence is CASSLDKYDEQYV. The CDR3 DNA follows: TGTGCCAGCAGCTTAGATAAATACGACGAGCAGTACGTC.

The CDR3 reads CASSLGLAGTNEQFF. The CDR3 DNA reads as TGTGCCAGCAGTCTGGGACTAGCGGGGACGAATGAGCAGTTCTTC. The chain carries TRBV28 and TRBJ2-1; 13 bases match TRBD2. The CDR3 is made up of 15 amino acids. The V gene's germline CDR1 is MDHEN and CDR2 SYDVKM. With 5 bases clipped from V and 7 bases from J, the junction kept 5 bases outside the gene matches.

This clonotype was recorded at least ten times. The rearrangement links TRBV4-3 to TRBJ2-5, with 7 nucleotides matching TRBD1. Germline V gene sequence: CDR1 LGHNA, CDR2 YSLEER. Germline trimming cut 4 bases from V and 6 bases from J; bases unmatched to any gene: 8. The CDR3 is 14 residues long. CDR3 sequence (DNA): TGCGCCAGCAGCCCCCGACAGGGAGTAAAGACCCAGTACTTC. Residues: CASSPRQGVKTQYF.

This clonotype occurred a few times. CDR3 sequence (DNA): TGTGCCAGCAGACAGGGGGCCGAAAACATTCAGTACTTC. Translated, it gives CASRQGAENIQYF. This sequence joins TRBV6-5 and TRBJ2-4; 9 bases fit TRBD1. This CDR3 comprises 13 residues. Unmatched junction bases numbered 2, after V lost 6 bases and J lost 5 bases. CDR1 is MNHEY, CDR2 SVGAGI, per germline.

This clonotype was seen more than once but under ten times. The V and J genes are TRBV6-5 and TRBJ2-7; D may be TRBD1 (6 bases). The germline gives CDR1 MNHEY, CDR2 SVGAGI. The V end lost 6 bases, the J end lost 5 bases, and 14 bases lay between the germline ends. The CDR3 totals 13 residues. The CDR3, as DNA: TGTGCCAGCAGGAAACAGGGAACCCACGAGCAGTACTTC. It encodes CASRKQGTHEQYF.

The chain employs TRBV20-1 and TRBJ1-5; tentative D call: TRBD1 (5 bases). The V gene lost 3 bases and the J gene lost 4 bases, with 10 bases spanning the gap. This CDR3 contains 13 residues. Germline V gene sequence: CDR1 DFQATT, CDR2 SNEGSKA (reference sequence). CDR3 sequence: CSARTQVNQPQHF. DNA for the CDR3: TGCAGTGCTAGGACACAGGTTAATCAGCCCCAGCATTTT.

The rearrangement links TRBV2 to TRBJ1-3; D uncertain. V lost 10 bases and J lost 0, with 13 bases in between. In germline, CDR1 is SNHLY, CDR2 FYNNEI. The CDR3 consists of 14 residues. CDR3 coding DNA: TGTGCCACCTCAGAGGGAAGCTCTGGAAACACCATATATTTT. Its translation: CATSEGSSGNTIYF.

This clonotype turned up a few times. The rearrangement joins TRBV6-2 or TRBV6-3 to TRBJ1-1; 9 bases align to TRBD1. The CDR3 sequence is 15 residues long. V trimming: 5 bases; J trimming: 4 bases; junction bases outside the gene matches: 8. Germline V gives CDR1 MNHEY, CDR2 SVGEGT. CDR3 sequence reads: CASSIRDRVFTEAFF. CDR3 sequence (DNA): TGTGCCAGCAGTATCCGGGACAGGGTCTTCACTGAAGCTTTCTTT.

This clonotype occurred a few times. CDR3 nucleotide sequence: TGTGCCAGCAGTTACTCGAAAGCTGGCAAAAACATTCAGTACTTC. Translating gives CASSYSKAGKNIQYF. This rearrangement joins TRBV6-5 to TRBJ2-4; D call uncertain. CDR1 and CDR2 (germline): MNHEY, SVGAGI. V was cut by 0 bases and J by 3 bases, with 9 bases left in between. The CDR3 consists of 15 residues.

The sample holds one count of this clonotype. The V and J genes are TRBV7-8 and TRBJ2-7; 10 bases are a match to TRBD2. CDR1 and CDR2 (germline): SGHVS, FQNEAQ. The CDR3 spans 16 residues. Trimming removed 5 bases from V and 3 bases from J; junction bases left unmatched: 10. In DNA, the CDR3 is TGTGCCAGCAGCCCCGGTAAATTAGCGGGGGGCTACGAGCAGTACGTC. Protein sequence: CASSPGKLAGGYEQYV.

This clonotype was recorded only once. The chain couples TRBV20-1 to TRBJ1-1; 8 nucleotides line up with TRBD1. The junction had 6 bases not matched to a gene; V was cut back by 4 bases and J by 5 bases. The length of the CDR3 is 13 residues. Germline CDR1 is DFQATT and CDR2 is SNEGSKA (reference sequence). Written as DNA, the CDR3 is TGCAGTGCTAACCTACAGGGGGGGACTGAAGCTTTCTTT. Encoded protein: CSANLQGGTEAFF.

This clonotype has a count of ten or more. The chain has TRBV7-9 and TRBJ2-5; 9 bases align to TRBD1. Looked up from germline, CDR1 is SEHNR and CDR2 is FQNEAQ (reference sequence). The CDR3 totals 15 residues. V lost 5 bases to trimming and J lost 6 bases; unmatched junction nucleotides: 10. The CDR3 DNA is TGTGCCAGCAGCCCGTCGAGGGACAGGGTTAAGACCCAGTACTTC. Protein sequence: CASSPSRDRVKTQYF.

This chain connects TRBV15 to TRBJ2-2; 11 bases are a match to TRBD1. Germline V lookup: CDR1 LNHNV, CDR2 YYDKDF (reference sequence). The ends lost 0 bases at V and 5 bases at J; junction bases unmatched: 5. The CDR3 is made up of 17 amino acids. The CDR3 DNA follows: TGTGCCACCAGCAGAGATCCATGGGACAGGGGGACCGGGGAGCTGTTTTTT. This gives the protein CATSRDPWDRGTGELFF.

The J gene is TRBJ1-2, the V gene TRBV6-5; 7 nucleotides agree with TRBD1. Per germline, CDR1 MNHEY and CDR2 SVGAGI. Losses at the gene ends were 6 bases for V and 4 bases for J; bases not matched to a gene: 8. CDR3 length: 14 residues. The CDR3 nucleotides are TGTGCCAGCAGAAGACAGGGATTAGGCTATGGCTACACCTTC. It is translated as CASRRQGLGYGYTF.

Comments on this clonotype: This may stem from a read error, because a much larger clone lies one nucleotide away. The chain carries TRBV7-9 and TRBJ2-3, with D tentatively TRBD1 (5 bases). The CDR3 has 13 residues. The V gene's germline CDR1 is SEHNR and CDR2 FQNEAQ (reference sequence). Trimming pared 2 bases from V and 4 bases from J, leaving 7 bases between. CDR3 bases: TGTGCCAGCAGCTTACAGGGCCCAGATACGCAGTATTTT. As protein: CASSLQGPDTQYF.

The chain carries TRBV7-2 and TRBJ2-3, with 8 bases lining up with TRBD2. Losses at the gene ends were 3 bases for V and 4 bases for J; bases not matched to a gene: 3. The germline V gene has CDR1 SGHTA and CDR2 FQGNSA. This CDR3 comprises 14 residues. CDR3: CASSLVGGADTQYF. The CDR3 coding sequence is TGTGCCAGCAGCTTGGTCGGGGGGGCAGATACGCAGTATTTT.

The table lists this clonotype with a few counts. The chain couples TRBV4-3 to TRBJ2-3; D possibly corresponds to TRBD1 (6 bases). CDR1 and CDR2 from the germline V gene are LGHNA and YSLEER. V was pared by 6 bases and J by 1 base, with 20 bases between. The CDR3 length is 17 residues. The CDR3 sequence is CASRYSRGTLGTDTQYF. As DNA, the CDR3 is TGCGCCAGCAGATACTCCAGGGGCACCCTTGGCACAGATACGCAGTATTTT.

A few counts support this clonotype. V usage is TRBV5-1 and J usage is TRBJ2-3, with D tentatively TRBD1 (6 bases). V lost 3 bases, J lost 2 bases, and 16 bases lay in between. Germline lookup yields CDR1 SGHRS and CDR2 YFSETQ. The length of the CDR3 is 16 residues. This CDR3 reads CASSYAGDGLTDTQYF. CDR3 sequence (DNA): TGCGCCAGCAGCTACGCAGGGGACGGTCTCACAGATACGCAGTATTTT.

This clonotype was observed a few times. The chain uses TRBV5-6 and TRBJ1-1; D possibly corresponds to TRBD1 (5 bases). Germline V lookup: CDR1 SGHDT, CDR2 YYEEEE. The CDR3 totals 17 residues. Trimming removed 4 bases from V and 3 bases from J, with 22 bases in between. The CDR3 reads CASSPGTFGVWDTEAFF. In nucleotides, the CDR3 is TGTGCCAGCAGCCCAGGGACGTTTGGGGTGTGGGACACTGAAGCTTTCTTT.

The CDR3 DNA sequence: TGTGCCAGCAGCCCTAGCGGGGCGCGTTCCTACGAGCAGTACTTC. Translating it yields CASSPSGARSYEQYF. The chain carries TRBV7-2 and TRBJ2-7, with 9 bases identical to TRBD2. This CDR3 is built from 15 residues. Germline CDR1 reads SGHTA; CDR2 reads FQGNSA. The V gene end was trimmed by 5 bases and the J gene end by 1 base; junction bases not matched to a gene: 6.

The V gene is TRBV5-1, the J gene TRBJ2-3; 9 bases agree with TRBD2. From germline, CDR1 is SGHRS and CDR2 YFSETQ. The CDR3 has 14 residues. The V segment lost 7 bases and the J segment 3 bases; nucleotides outside the gene matches: 6. CDR3 nucleotide sequence: TGCGCCAGCGGAGGGCTAGCGGGGACAGATACGCAGTATTTT. This sequence encodes CASGGLAGTDTQYF.